A single sample gave rise to the 29 T cell receptor beta chains below, sequenced in a study of T cell responses to AZD1222 COVID-19 vaccine. Measured with immunoSEQ multiplex PCR; TCRdb has only the in-frame clones, and not every one. The sample lists over 100,000 clones, 70% to 90% seen once, with approximately 8.4% in the top ten. Here the sequenced sample was peripheral blood, taken on day 0 of AZD1222 vaccination. Every receptor here comes from an adult in good health.

J is TRBJ2-5 and V is TRBV7-9; D call uncertain. The germline CDR1 and CDR2 sequences are SEHNR and FQNEAQ (reference sequence). This CDR3 region has 15 residues. Trimming shortened V by 3 bases and J by 4 bases, and 15 bases separated the two germline ends. The CDR3 protein is CASSLRLKTLETQYF. The CDR3 DNA reads TGTGCCAGCAGCTTGCGCCTAAAGACTCTAGAGACCCAGTACTTC.

V gene TRBV24-1 combines with J gene TRBJ2-1, with 8 bases fitting TRBD1. J gave up 0 bases and V 1 base, and 13 bases lay outside the gene matches. There are 20 residues in the CDR3. CDR1 is KGHDR, CDR2 SFDVKD, per germline. CDR3 coding DNA: TGTGCCACCAGTGATTTTCCGGGACAGGCAGACATCAGCTCCTACAATGAGCAGTTCTTC. Residues: CATSDFPGQADISSYNEQFF.

The chain is built from TRBV5-1 and TRBJ1-1; D unresolved. CDR3 length equals 14 residues. Trimming removed 4 bases from V and 1 base from J, with 11 bases in between. CDR1 and CDR2 from the germline V gene are SGHRS and YFSETQ. The CDR3 nucleotides read TGCGCCAGCAGCCCCGCGCAGCCGAACACTGAAGCTTTCTTT. Its protein product is CASSPAQPNTEAFF.

This clone appeared a few times. The CDR3 is CASSELADTGELFF. The CDR3 DNA follows: TGTGCCAGCAGTGAACTAGCGGACACCGGGGAGCTGTTTTTT. This chain uses TRBV6-1 with TRBJ2-2; 7 nucleotides line up with TRBD2. The CDR3 covers 14 residues. In germline, CDR1 is MNHNS, CDR2 SASEGT. The V and J ends lost 2 bases and 3 bases, in that order; junction bases with no gene match: 0.

The CDR3 is CASSYVQNTGELFF. The CDR3 DNA follows: TGTGCCAGCAGTTACGTTCAGAACACCGGGGAGCTGTTTTTT. V is TRBV6-5 and J is TRBJ2-2; no clear D gene. Germline-derived CDR1 and CDR2 are MNHEY and SVGAGI. The CDR3 sequence is 14 residues long. Trimming removed 2 bases at V and 1 base at J, with 5 bases between.

The chain joins TRBV10-1 to TRBJ2-3, with TRBD2 matching over 10 bases. J was trimmed by 0 bases and V by 4 bases; bases with no gene match: 1. Per germline, CDR1 WNHNN and CDR2 SYGVQD (reference sequence). The CDR3 totals 15 residues. CDR3 sequence: CASSGTSGSTDTQYF. CDR3 in DNA: TGCGCCAGCAGTGGGACTAGCGGAAGCACAGATACGCAGTATTTT.

This clone was seen once. The gene calls are TRBV9 and TRBJ1-2; 12 positions agree with TRBD1. Germline CDR1 SGDLS, CDR2 YYNGEE. With 4 bases clipped from V and 4 bases from J, the junction kept 5 bases outside the gene matches. The CDR3 runs to 15 residues. CDR3 in amino acids: CASSSRDRGLYGYTF. The CDR3 bases are TGTGCCAGCAGCTCCCGGGACAGGGGGCTCTATGGCTACACCTTC. Using reference TRBV9 and TRBJ1-2 for the parts outside the CDR3, the full variable domain is DSGVTQTPKHLITATGQRVTLRCSPRSGDLSVYWYQQSLDQGLQFLIQYYNGEERAKGNILERFSAQQFPDLHSELNLSSLELGDSALYFCASSSRDRGLYGYTFGSGTRLTVV.

This chain joins TRBV5-8 and TRBJ2-7, with 11 nucleotides matching TRBD1. Germline assignment: CDR1 SGHTS and CDR2 YDEGEE. Losses at the gene ends were 7 bases for V and 1 base for J; bases not matched to a gene: 7. This CDR3 region has 15 residues. Here the CDR3 DNA reads TGTGCCAGCTACCGGACAGGGGGCGGTTCCTACGAGCAGTACTTC. The encoded protein is CASYRTGGGSYEQYF.

The J gene is TRBJ1-5, the V gene TRBV2; the D gene is possibly TRBD1 (6 bases). Looked up from germline, CDR1 is SNHLY and CDR2 is FYNNEI. The V gene lost 2 bases and the J gene lost 6 bases, with 14 bases spanning the gap. This CDR3 contains 15 residues. Here the CDR3 DNA reads TGTGCCAGCAGTGAAAAGGATTCAGGGGTTCAGCCCCAGCATTTT. Translation: CASSEKDSGVQPQHF.

V and J are TRBV7-8 and TRBJ1-6; unclear D gene. The V gene lost 1 base and the J gene lost 5 bases, with 9 bases spanning the gap. Germline assignment: CDR1 SGHVS and CDR2 FQNEAQ. CDR3 length equals 15 residues. Written as DNA, the CDR3 is TGTGCCAGCAGCTTAGATCACAGTCATAATTCACCCCTCCACTTT. As protein: CASSLDHSHNSPLHF.

V is TRBV27 and J is TRBJ2-7; D is undetermined. The germline CDR1 and CDR2 sequences are MNHEY and SMNVEV (reference sequence). The CDR3 totals 12 residues. The V gene lost 4 bases and the J gene lost 7 bases, with 11 bases spanning the gap. In nucleotides, the CDR3 is TGTGCCAGCAGTTCCCCCTCTAGGGAGCAGTACTTC. This gives the protein CASSSPSREQYF.

This chain joins TRBV28 and TRBJ2-1; possible D gene TRBD2, 5 bases. Germline V gene data show CDR1 as MDHEN and CDR2 as SYDVKM. With 5 bases removed from V and 9 bases from J, the gap between germline ends came to 17 bases. CDR3 length: 14 residues. CDR3 sequence: CASSPSTKRGEQFF. Here the CDR3 DNA reads TGTGCCAGCAGTCCCTCGACTAAGCGAGGTGAGCAGTTCTTC.

V is TRBV11-3 and J is TRBJ2-1; D is unresolved. Per germline, CDR1 SGHNT and CDR2 YENEEA. V lost 5 bases, J lost 0 bases, and 5 bases lay in between. The CDR3 is 13 residues long. CDR3 bases: TGTGCCAGCAGCCCATCCTCCTACAATGAGCAGTTCTTC. Amino acids: CASSPSSYNEQFF.

This clone was picked up one time. DNA for the CDR3: TGTGCCAGCAGCGGACAGGGAGCCAGCACAGATACGCAGTATTTT. Amino acid sequence: CASSGQGASTDTQYF. V is TRBV9 and J is TRBJ2-3; 7 positions agree with TRBD1. Germline CDR1 is SGDLS and CDR2 is YYNGEE. Trimming removed 3 bases from V and 0 bases from J; junction bases left unmatched: 4. CDR3 size: 15 residues. Full variable domain (missing parts from reference TRBV9 and TRBJ2-3): DSGVTQTPKHLITATGQRVTLRCSPRSGDLSVYWYQQSLDQGLQFLIQYYNGEERAKGNILERFSAQQFPDLHSELNLSSLELGDSALYFCASSGQGASTDTQYFGPGTRLTVL.

This clone has a single count. This sequence joins TRBV24-1 and TRBJ2-2; D may be TRBD2 (5 bases). V was shortened by 3 bases and J by 6 bases, with 16 bases between the two germline ends. CDR3 size: 16 residues. Per germline, CDR1 KGHDR and CDR2 SFDVKD. The CDR3 loop reads CATSDPPGLNAGELFF. For the CDR3, the DNA is TGTGCCACCAGTGATCCCCCGGGATTGAATGCCGGGGAGCTGTTTTTT.

This clone has just one count. CDR3 amino acids: CASSLDTGDQPQHF. In DNA form, the CDR3 reads TGCGCCAGCAGCTTGGATACAGGGGATCAGCCCCAGCATTTT. The gene calls are TRBV5-1 and TRBJ1-5; 7 bases match TRBD1. The CDR3 loop spans 14 amino acids. V shed 0 bases, J shed 5 bases, and the junction held 2 bases outside the gene matches. Germline V gene lookup returns CDR1 SGHRS and CDR2 YFSETQ.

The chain recombines TRBV3-1 (or the pseudogene TRBV3-2) with TRBJ1-3; tentatively, D is TRBD1 (6 bases). This CDR3 contains 13 residues. Trimming removed 4 bases at V and 8 bases at J, with 12 bases between. Germline lookup yields CDR1 LGHDT and CDR2 YNNKEL (reference sequence). The CDR3 loop is CASSPSGGHTIYF. CDR3 DNA: TGTGCCAGCAGCCCCTCGGGGGGGCACACCATATATTTT.

V and J are TRBV5-6 and TRBJ2-7, with 7 bases identical to TRBD1. Looked up from germline, CDR1 is SGHDT and CDR2 is YYEEEE. The trim removed 4 bases at V and 2 bases at J, leaving 3 bases unmatched. This CDR3 region has 13 residues. CDR3 DNA sequence: TGTGCCAGCAGCATAGGGGGCCCCTACGAGCAGTACTTC. Encoded protein: CASSIGGPYEQYF.

The rearrangement joins TRBV5-1 to TRBJ1-2, with D maybe TRBD1 (5 bases). The CDR3 spans 12 residues. Germline CDR1 reads SGHRS; CDR2 reads YFSETQ. Trimming cost V 5 bases and J 4 bases, with 9 bases left between them. CDR3 amino acids: CASRTEPYGYTF. The CDR3 nucleotides read TGCGCCAGCAGGACAGAACCCTATGGCTACACCTTC. Together with reference TRBV5-1 and TRBJ1-2, the CDR3 gives the full variable domain: KAGVTQTPRYLIKTRGQQVTLSCSPISGHRSVSWYQQTPGQGLQFLFEYFSETQRNKGNFPGRFSGRQFSNSRSEMNVSTLELGDSALYLCASRTEPYGYTFGSGTRLTVV.

The V gene is TRBV6-5, the J gene TRBJ2-7; D remains unclear. The V gene's germline CDR1 is MNHEY and CDR2 SVGAGI. Between the trimmed V and J ends, which lost 6 bases and 3 bases, there was a span of 6 bases. This CDR3 comprises 11 residues. The DNA of the CDR3 is TGTGCCAGCAGCCTCCACTACGAGCAGTACTTC. Translated: CASSLHYEQYF.

The chain has TRBV7-6 and TRBJ1-5; D remains ambiguous. CDR3 size: 14 residues. Germline V lookup: CDR1 SGHVS, CDR2 FNYEAQ. V was cut by 0 bases and J by 4 bases, with 7 bases left in between. The chain's CDR3 is CASSLALGNQPQHF. The CDR3 nucleotides read TGTGCCAGCAGCTTAGCGTTGGGGAATCAGCCCCAGCATTTT.

The chain recombines TRBV6-2 or TRBV6-3 with TRBJ1-2; D remains ambiguous. The germline gives CDR1 MNHEY, CDR2 SVGEGT. The CDR3 consists of 13 residues. Trimming removed 2 bases at V and 6 bases at J, with 10 bases between. CDR3 DNA: TGTGCCAGCAGTTACGCCCCCAAAAATGGCTACACCTTC. It specifies CASSYAPKNGYTF.

This clone was detected a few times. The chain has TRBV12-3 or TRBV12-4 and TRBJ1-1; D is uncertain. Trimming took 6 bases from V and 1 from J, leaving 9 bases between them. This CDR3 contains 13 residues. CDR3 coding DNA: TGTGCCAGCAGGACCAGAGAGAACACTGAAGCTTTCTTT. Amino acids: CASRTRENTEAFF.

This clone was seen just once. The V gene is TRBV5-6, the J gene TRBJ2-3, with D maybe TRBD2 (6 bases). The germline gives CDR1 SGHDT, CDR2 YYEEEE. Trimming cost V 2 bases and J 1 base, with 14 bases left between them. This CDR3 spans 16 amino acids. The CDR3 spells CASSLIPTSRTDTQYF. The CDR3 DNA reads as TGTGCCAGCAGCTTAATCCCGACTAGTCGCACAGATACGCAGTATTTT.

The chain joins TRBV28 to TRBJ2-7; D not resolved. V was shortened by 7 bases and J by 4 bases, with 14 bases between the two germline ends. The CDR3 spans 13 residues. The germline gives CDR1 MDHEN, CDR2 SYDVKM. The CDR3 loop is CASTSGGGYEQYF. CDR3 sequence (DNA): TGTGCCAGCACGTCCGGCGGCGGTTACGAGCAGTACTTC.

The chain employs TRBV6-1 and TRBJ1-5, with TRBD1 matching 7 bases. CDR1 and CDR2 from the germline V gene are MNHNS and SASEGT. This CDR3 has 14 amino acids. Losses at the gene ends were 1 base for V and 5 bases for J; bases not matched to a gene: 2. The CDR3 DNA follows: TGTGCCAGCAGTGAAGTGACAGGGTATCAGCCCCAGCATTTT. Residues: CASSEVTGYQPQHF.

This sequence joins TRBV7-2 and TRBJ2-5; 9 nucleotides align to TRBD1. The CDR3 is 14 residues long. Germline assignment: CDR1 SGHTA and CDR2 FQGNSA. Trimming at V came to 3 bases and at J to 5 bases, leaving 4 bases not matched to a gene. CDR3 nucleotide sequence: TGTGCCAGCAGCTTTGGACAGGGGTTGGAGACCCAGTACTTC. Translating gives CASSFGQGLETQYF.

The CDR3 bases are TGTGCCAGCGCGAGGTGGCAGACCCAAGAGACCCAGTACTTC. It yields the protein CASARWQTQETQYF. The chain joins TRBV7-2 to TRBJ2-5; D not certain. The CDR3 runs to 14 residues. CDR1 and CDR2 (germline): SGHTA, FQGNSA. Trimming removed 8 bases from V and 1 base from J, with 14 bases in between.

The chain employs TRBV5-1 and TRBJ1-3; D unresolved. V was cut by 0 bases and J by 3 bases, with 4 bases left in between. CDR3 length equals 13 residues. Germline V gene data show CDR1 as SGHRS and CDR2 as YFSETQ. The CDR3 protein is CASSLEDGNTIYF. CDR3 nucleotide sequence: TGCGCCAGCAGCTTGGAGGATGGAAACACCATATATTTT. The whole variable domain, remainder taken from reference TRBV5-1 and TRBJ1-3, is KAGVTQTPRYLIKTRGQQVTLSCSPISGHRSVSWYQQTPGQGLQFLFEYFSETQRNKGNFPGRFSGRQFSNSRSEMNVSTLELGDSALYLCASSLEDGNTIYFGEGSWLTVV.